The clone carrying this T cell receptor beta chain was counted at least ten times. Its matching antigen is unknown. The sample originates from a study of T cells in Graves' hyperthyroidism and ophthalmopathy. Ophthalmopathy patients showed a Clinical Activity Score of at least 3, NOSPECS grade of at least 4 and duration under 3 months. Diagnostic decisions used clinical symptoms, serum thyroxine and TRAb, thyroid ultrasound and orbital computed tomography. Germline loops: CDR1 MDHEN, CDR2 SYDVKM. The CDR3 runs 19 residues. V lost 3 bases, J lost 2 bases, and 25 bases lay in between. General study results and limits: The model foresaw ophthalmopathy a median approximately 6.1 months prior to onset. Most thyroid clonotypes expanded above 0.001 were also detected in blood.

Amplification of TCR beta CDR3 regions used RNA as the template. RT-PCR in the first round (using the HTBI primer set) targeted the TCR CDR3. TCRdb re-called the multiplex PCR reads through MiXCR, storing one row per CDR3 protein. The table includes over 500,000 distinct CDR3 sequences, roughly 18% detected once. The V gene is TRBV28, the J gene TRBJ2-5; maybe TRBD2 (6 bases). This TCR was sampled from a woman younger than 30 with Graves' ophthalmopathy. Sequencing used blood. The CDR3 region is CASSFYGAGRAGGQETQYF. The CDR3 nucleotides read TGTGCCAGCAGTTTTTATGGGGCCGGGAGAGCAGGAGGGCAAGAGACCCAGTACTTC.